The next 29 T cell receptor beta chains were all read from a single sample in a study of T cells in localized non-small cell lung cancer. Data came from immunoSEQ multiplex PCR; TCRdb stores just in-frame clones and leaves some out. Among about 3,500 clones listed, roughly 29% were seen once. This specimen was lung tumor tissue, taken before any cancer treatment. These receptors all come from a man aged 40 to 70 with stage I lung adenocarcinoma.

This chain uses TRBV19 with TRBJ2-7, with TRBD1 matching 9 bases. This CDR3 has 17 residues. Germline lookup yields CDR1 LNHDA and CDR2 SQIVND (reference sequence). Losses at the gene ends were 6 bases for V and 3 bases for J; bases not matched to a gene: 15. The chain's CDR3 is CASRQTGGRGSFYEQYF. The DNA for the CDR3 is TGTGCCAGTAGACAGACAGGGGGTCGCGGGAGTTTCTACGAGCAGTACTTC.

This clone ranks as medium-sized (0.01 to 0.1%). The chain employs TRBV6-8 and TRBJ2-3; perhaps TRBD2 as D (5 bases). From germline, CDR1 is MNHGY and CDR2 SAAAGT. There are 15 residues in the CDR3. V gave up 5 bases and J gave up 7 bases, with 19 bases separating them. For the CDR3, the DNA is TGTGCCAGCAGTCCCCGGGAATCGCCGTTACATACGCAGTATTTT. Translation gives CASSPRESPLHTQYF.

The rearrangement uses TRBV25-1 and TRBJ2-7; 11 positions match TRBD1. V gave up 1 base and J gave up 2 bases; unmatched junction bases: 4. CDR3 size: 16 residues. CDR1 is MGHDK and CDR2 is SYGVNS in the germline V gene. CDR3 DNA sequence: TGTGCCAGCAGTGAATGGGACAGGGGGAGTACCTACGAGCAGTACTTC. This codes for CASSEWDRGSTYEQYF.

This clone appeared a few times. The V gene is TRBV12-2, the J gene TRBJ2-2; TRBD1 reflects the table's D call only, with no check against the DNA. TRBV12-2 is labeled a pseudogene. The CDR3 sequence is 15 residues long. This CDR3 is CATAKGTGNTGELFF. DNA for the CDR3: TGTGCCACGGCAAAAGGGACAGGGAACACCGGGGAGCTGTTTTTT.

The chain carries TRBV18 and TRBJ1-2; TRBD1 agrees at 9 bases. V was pared by 5 bases and J by 7 bases, with 11 bases of the junction left unmatched. Germline assignment: CDR1 KGHSH and CDR2 LQKENI. CDR3 length: 15 residues. In DNA form, the CDR3 reads TGTGCCAGCTCATCGGGACAGGGTTTTTCTCCTGGCTACACCTTC. Protein: CASSSGQGFSPGYTF.

The chain employs TRBV6-8 and TRBJ2-7; 8 bases align to TRBD1. Unmatched junction bases numbered 8, after V lost 5 bases and J lost 5 bases. The length of the CDR3 is 14 residues. Germline V gives CDR1 MNHGY, CDR2 SAAAGT. The CDR3 reads CASSEDRVAHEQYF. The CDR3 DNA follows: TGTGCCAGCAGTGAGGACAGGGTGGCCCACGAGCAGTACTTC.

This clone was seen more than once but under ten times. CDR3: CASSVSTATNEKLFF. CDR3 coding DNA: TGTGCCAGCAGCGTATCGACAGCAACTAATGAAAAACTGTTTTTT. This rearrangement joins TRBV9 to TRBJ1-4, with TRBD1 as a possible D gene (5 bases). The germline gives CDR1 SGDLS, CDR2 YYNGEE. With 1 base removed from V and 0 bases from J, the gap between germline ends came to 7 bases. This CDR3 comprises 15 residues.

In this sample, this clone turned up a few times. CDR3 bases: TGTGCCAGTAGTGTCAGGGGGCGCGACTATGGCTACACCTTC. It specifies CASSVRGRDYGYTF. The rearrangement links TRBV19 to TRBJ1-2; 8 bases line up with TRBD1. The germline V gene encodes CDR1 LNHDA and CDR2 SQIVND (reference sequence). The CDR3 has 14 amino acids. V dropped 5 bases and J dropped 3; count of bases not matched to a gene: 5.

The chain combines TRBV19 with TRBJ2-1; possibly TRBD1 for D (7 bases). Germline V lookup: CDR1 LNHDA, CDR2 SQIVND (reference sequence). The CDR3 sequence is 14 residues long. Trimming shortened V by 9 bases and J by 7 bases, and 19 bases separated the two germline ends. The CDR3 region is CASSGVTGRNEQFF. CDR3 coding DNA: TGTGCCAGCTCCGGTGTGACAGGGAGGAATGAGCAGTTCTTC. Looking up the rest from reference TRBV19 and TRBJ2-1 gives the full variable domain: DGGITQSPKYLFRKEGQNVTLSCEQNLNHDAMYWYRQDPGQGLRLIYYSQIVNDFQKGDIAEGYSVSREKKESFPLTVTSAQKNPTAFYLCASSGVTGRNEQFFGPGTRLTVL.

The V and J genes are TRBV7-7 and TRBJ2-3; D may match TRBD1 or TRBD2 (6 bases each). The germline gives CDR1 SSHAT, CDR2 FNYEAQ (reference sequence). This CDR3 is built from 16 residues. The V end lost 5 bases, the J end lost 1 base, and 16 bases lay between the germline ends. CDR3 nucleotides: TGTGCCAGCAGCGTCCGTCTCGGGGGCCGCACAGATACGCAGTATTTT. It is translated as CASSVRLGGRTDTQYF.

The CDR3 region has the DNA TGTGCCAGCAGTTTAGGCAGGGCTCTCTGGAACACTGAAGCTTTCTTT. This sequence encodes CASSLGRALWNTEAFF. J is TRBJ1-1 and V is TRBV28, with a tentative D call TRBD1 (5 bases). Trimming pared 2 bases from V and 1 base from J, leaving 14 bases between. Germline V gene lookup returns CDR1 MDHEN and CDR2 SYDVKM. There are 16 residues in the CDR3. Variable domain in full (rest from reference TRBV28 and TRBJ1-1): DVKVTQSSRYLVKRTGEKVFLECVQDMDHENMFWYRQDPGLGLRLIYFSYDVKMKEKGDIPEGYSVSREKKERFSLILESASTNQTSMYLCASSLGRALWNTEAFFGQGTRLTVV.

This chain joins TRBV7-5 and TRBJ1-1; whether TRBD1, the table's D call, matches the DNA was not checked. TRBV7-5 is a recognized pseudogene. The CDR3 loop spans 15 amino acids. Here the CDR3 reads CASSYQGAQNTEAFF. The CDR3 DNA reads as TGTGCCAGCAGCTACCAGGGGGCACAGAACACTGAAGCTTTCTTT.

The table lists this clone with a few counts. The chain is built from TRBV19 and TRBJ1-6; D remains ambiguous. This CDR3 is built from 14 residues. Germline V gene sequence: CDR1 LNHDA, CDR2 SQIVND (reference sequence). V was pared by 4 bases and J by 5 bases, with 9 bases between. CDR3 nucleotides: TGTGCCAGTAGTACGGACGGGAATAATTCACCCCTCCACTTT. It codes for CASSTDGNNSPLHF.

The rearrangement uses TRBV28 and TRBJ2-7; TRBD1 matches 7 bases. J lost 5 bases, V lost 6 bases, and 13 bases had no gene match. From germline, CDR1 is MDHEN and CDR2 SYDVKM. The length of the CDR3 is 15 residues. The CDR3 region is CASSALQGLWDEQYF. The CDR3 nucleotides are TGTGCCAGCAGCGCACTACAGGGGTTGTGGGACGAGCAGTACTTC.

This clone was found a few times. The V and J genes are TRBV19 and TRBJ2-1; the D is unclear. Trimming took off 3 bases at V and 8 bases at J, with 8 bases between the two ends. CDR1 and CDR2 from the germline V gene are LNHDA and SQIVND (reference sequence). The CDR3 runs to 12 residues. CDR3 nucleotide sequence: TGTGCCAGTAGTATTCCAGGCGATGAGCAGTTCTTC. This encodes CASSIPGDEQFF.

DNA for the CDR3: TGTGCCAGCTCACCGACAAACAGGGGAGGGGATGGCTACACCTTC. It codes for CASSPTNRGGDGYTF. The chain links TRBV18 to TRBJ1-2, with TRBD1 matching 7 bases. The CDR3 consists of 15 residues. CDR1 KGHSH and CDR2 LQKENI come from the germline V gene. With V trimmed by 3 bases and J by 6 bases, 10 bases remained unmatched. Using reference TRBV18 and TRBJ1-2 for the parts outside the CDR3, the full variable domain is NAGVMQNPRHLVRRRGQEARLRCSPMKGHSHVYWYRQLPEEGLKFMVYLQKENIIDESGMPKERFSAEFPKEGPSILRIQQVVRGDSAAYFCASSPTNRGGDGYTFGSGTRLTVV.

V gene TRBV28 combines with J gene TRBJ2-1, with 9 nucleotides matching TRBD2. Germline values: CDR1 MDHEN, CDR2 SYDVKM. After removal of 2 bases from V and 6 bases from J, the junction contained 5 bases not matched to a gene. The CDR3 is 15 amino acids. DNA for the CDR3: TGTGCCAGCAGTTTAGCGGGAGGGCCCGGCAATGAGCAGTTCTTC. Its protein product is CASSLAGGPGNEQFF. The entire variable domain, with the rest obtained from reference TRBV28 and TRBJ2-1, is as follows: DVKVTQSSRYLVKRTGEKVFLECVQDMDHENMFWYRQDPGLGLRLIYFSYDVKMKEKGDIPEGYSVSREKKERFSLILESASTNQTSMYLCASSLAGGPGNEQFFGPGTRLTVL.

This clone was counted a few times. The rearrangement uses TRBV6-8 and TRBJ1-3; D ambiguous. V shed 6 bases and J shed 0 bases, with 12 bases lying between them. CDR1 is MNHGY, CDR2 SAAAGT, per germline. This CDR3 has 15 residues. Here the CDR3 reads CASSTSSFSGNTIYF. In DNA, the CDR3 is TGTGCCAGCAGCACCAGTTCATTCTCTGGAAACACCATATATTTT.

A few counts support this clone. The chain recombines TRBV9 with TRBJ1-1; no definite D call. The CDR3 has 15 amino acids. CDR1 SGDLS and CDR2 YYNGEE come from the germline V gene. Trimming left V 0 bases short and J 1 base short, with 10 bases between. CDR3 sequence (DNA): TGTGCCAGCAGCGTAGGATGGCAAACGAACACTGAAGCTTTCTTT. The encoded protein is CASSVGWQTNTEAFF.

The CDR3 DNA is TGTGCCAGCTGTCATCTTAGCGACAGGGGACTTCCCTACGAGCAGTACTTC. Translating gives CASCHLSDRGLPYEQYF. The rearrangement uses TRBV25-1 and TRBJ2-7, with TRBD1 matching over 8 bases. Losses at the gene ends were 8 bases for V and 2 bases for J; bases not matched to a gene: 17. CDR1 and CDR2 (germline): MGHDK, SYGVNS. The CDR3 covers 17 residues.

V gene TRBV6-8 combines with J gene TRBJ1-2; D is possibly TRBD1 (5 bases). The length of the CDR3 is 14 residues. The V and J ends lost 2 bases and 8 bases respectively, with 15 bases between them. The germline V gene encodes CDR1 MNHGY and CDR2 SAAAGT. The CDR3 nucleotides are TGTGCCAGCAGTTACCATGGGACGAGGACAGGCTACACCTTC. Translated, it gives CASSYHGTRTGYTF.

The V call is TRBV6-8, the J call TRBJ2-2; a weak D match, TRBD1 (6 bases). Germline V lookup: CDR1 MNHGY, CDR2 SAAAGT. Trimming took off 10 bases at V and 2 bases at J, with 17 bases between the two ends. This CDR3 comprises 15 residues. The CDR3 spells CAIRNRELNTGELFF. The DNA for the CDR3 is TGTGCCATCAGAAACAGGGAATTAAACACCGGGGAGCTGTTTTTT.

By share, this clone counts as medium-sized. This rearrangement joins TRBV11-3 to TRBJ1-3; D is unresolved. Germline V gene sequence: CDR1 SGHNT, CDR2 YENEEA. The CDR3 has 16 residues. V lost 4 bases and J 0 bases, leaving 13 bases between the germline ends. The CDR3 nucleotides are TGTGCCAGCAGCTCAAGAATTGGAAGCTCTGGAAACACCATATATTTT. This sequence encodes CASSSRIGSSGNTIYF.

The chain carries TRBV19 and TRBJ2-5, with 11 nucleotides matching TRBD2. Germline values: CDR1 LNHDA, CDR2 SQIVND (reference sequence). Trimming cost V 1 base and J 1 base; bases outside gene matches: 2. CDR3 size: 16 residues. CDR3 nucleotides: TGTGCCAGTAGTATAGCCGGGACTAGCGGCCAAGAGACCCAGTACTTC. It translates to CASSIAGTSGQETQYF. Together with reference TRBV19 and TRBJ2-5, the CDR3 gives the full variable domain: DGGITQSPKYLFRKEGQNVTLSCEQNLNHDAMYWYRQDPGQGLRLIYYSQIVNDFQKGDIAEGYSVSREKKESFPLTVTSAQKNPTAFYLCASSIAGTSGQETQYFGPGTRLLVL.

The DNA of the CDR3 is TGTGCCAGCAGTTTTCCAGTCACAGTTGGGCCTGAAGCTTTCTTT. Its translation: CASSFPVTVGPEAFF. The chain uses TRBV28 and TRBJ1-1; D remains unclear. Trimming took off 3 bases at V and 6 bases at J, with 17 bases between the two ends. CDR1 is MDHEN and CDR2 is SYDVKM in the germline V gene. The CDR3 sequence is 15 residues long.

By its share, this clone is medium-sized. The rearrangement joins TRBV6-8 to TRBJ2-5; D possibly corresponds to TRBD1 (6 bases). The CDR3 length is 12 residues. Germline CDR1 MNHGY, CDR2 SAAAGT. Trimming removed 6 bases from V and 5 bases from J, with 10 bases in between. This CDR3 reads CASSVGGETQYF. CDR3 nucleotide sequence: TGTGCCAGCAGCGTTGGGGGCGAGACCCAGTACTTC.

Only a few counts were recorded for this clone. The rearrangement joins TRBV11-3 to TRBJ1-5, with D possibly matching TRBD1 (6 bases). V was trimmed by 3 bases and J by 0 bases, leaving 12 bases between them. Germline V gene data show CDR1 as SGHNT and CDR2 as YENEEA. This CDR3 spans 16 amino acids. The chain's CDR3 is CASSLFGGRSNQPQHF. The CDR3 nucleotides read TGTGCCAGCAGCTTGTTTGGGGGCCGTAGCAATCAGCCCCAGCATTTT.

This clone was observed a handful of times. The chain joins TRBV6-8 to TRBJ1-1; a possible D gene is TRBD1 (5 bases). The germline V and J ends were trimmed by 5 bases and 9 bases, with 19 bases remaining between them. The CDR3 length is 14 residues. Germline values: CDR1 MNHGY, CDR2 SAAAGT. CDR3 region: CASSLDRSPLKAFF. CDR3 nucleotide sequence: TGTGCCAGCAGTCTCGACAGATCCCCTTTGAAAGCTTTCTTT.

V gene TRBV30 combines with J gene TRBJ1-5, with 7 bases that match TRBD1. The germline gives CDR1 GTSNPN, CDR2 SVGIG (reference sequence). The CDR3 consists of 16 residues. V lost 0 bases, J lost 3 bases, and 8 bases stayed unmatched. The CDR3 nucleotides are TGTGCCTGGAGTGTACGACAGGGTAGTATCAATCAGCCCCAGCATTTT. It translates to CAWSVRQGSINQPQHF.